This T cell receptor (beta chain) came from a study of blood T cell repertoires in COVID-19. As for the study in general: COVID-19 samples from acute and convalescent phases originated in the United States, Italy and Spain. Sources were T cells, B-cell-depleted T cells, or PBMCs; the material itself was cDNA or gDNA.

CDR1 and CDR2 from the germline V gene are MNHEY and SMNVEV (reference sequence). The CDR3 is made up of 14 amino acids. The V end lost 3 bases, the J end lost 7 bases, and 10 bases lay between the germline ends. Authors' processing steps: Amplifying reference gene primers gave estimates of nucleated cell counts. Produced via immunoSEQ multiplex PCR; TCRdb's table is partial and in-frame only. V and J calls and clone size are given by that table; D and trimming were obtained from the DNA. The sample consists of 280,000 or so clones, around 89% of them appearing once. Remarks on this clone: This CDR3 is also generated by other DNA sequences in the sample.

This sequence originates from a woman in her sixties or seventies with acute or convalescent COVID-19. The chain is built from TRBV27 and TRBJ1-6, with D possibly matching TRBD1 (6 bases). Sequenced input: peripheral blood. Here the CDR3 reads CASSFSGGNSPLHF. CDR3 nucleotides: TGTGCCAGCAGTTTTTCGGGGGGCAATTCACCCCTCCACTTT.